The sequence of this T cell receptor beta chain was determined in a study of blood T cell repertoires in COVID-19. Background on the study: The United States, Italy and Spain supplied acute and convalescent COVID-19 samples.

This clone was found once. As handled by the study authors: For nucleated cells, counts were estimated from reference gene primer amplification. Clones were read by immunoSEQ multiplex PCR, and TCRdb kept only the in-frame ones, dropping some. From that table come the V and J calls and clone size; the DNA was used to work out D and trimming. The sample yields fewer than 350,000 clones, roughly 90% seen once. Participant age was about 18 to 100 years, and participants resided in 25 or so US areas. Donors were grouped by their self-reported clinical history. CDR1 and CDR2 (germline): LNHDA, SQIVND (reference sequence). This CDR3 has 17 residues. Trimming took 2 bases from V and 1 from J, leaving 18 bases between them.

The receptor comes from a woman aged 25 to 39 who had been exposed to COVID-19. The sequenced sample was PBMCs or T cells enriched from blood (not recorded which). This chain connects TRBV19 to TRBJ2-7; maybe TRBD2 (6 bases). CDR3 protein: CASSIPSVRPGSYEQYF. CDR3 DNA sequence: TGTGCCAGTAGTATACCTAGCGTTCGACCAGGGTCCTACGAGCAGTACTTC.